These 6 T cell receptor beta chains originate from one sample sequenced in a study of beta chain features in type 1 diabetes. Reverse transcription of all isolated RNA meant that expressed TCRB transcripts were sequenced. The assay was immunoSEQ multiplex PCR, and TCRdb's table has in-frame clones only and misses some. Of roughly 300,000 clones listed, 8% were seen once; the top ten hold 0.44%. The sample comprised central memory CD4+ T cells from blood. These TCRs come from a young woman in good health.

This clone has a handful of counts. The V gene is TRBV7-2, the J gene TRBJ2-5, with TRBD2 matching 8 bases. After removal of 5 bases from V and 4 bases from J, the junction contained 3 bases not matched to a gene. The CDR3 totals 13 residues. Germline CDR1 is SGHTA and CDR2 is FQGNSA. The CDR3 nucleotides read TGTGCCAGCAGCCAGGCGGGGGGAGAGACCCAGTACTTC. It is translated as CASSQAGGETQYF.

This clone was observed at least ten times. V gene TRBV7-9 combines with J gene TRBJ2-1; TRBD1 is a possible D gene (7 bases). Germline V gene sequence: CDR1 SEHNR, CDR2 FQNEAQ (reference sequence). V lost 0 bases and J 8 bases, leaving 14 bases between the germline ends. The CDR3 contains 15 residues. The CDR3 DNA follows: TGTGCCAGCAGCTTAGCCCTGGGCAGGGGGGATGAGCAGTTCTTC. Translated: CASSLALGRGDEQFF.

This clone was detected only a few times. This sample also contains other DNA sequences that code for the same CDR3. The chain is built from TRBV14 and TRBJ2-7, with TRBD2 identical over 8 bases. With 1 base clipped from V and 0 bases from J, the junction kept 5 bases outside the gene matches. This CDR3 is built from 16 residues. Germline V lookup: CDR1 SGHDN, CDR2 FVKESK. The CDR3 sequence is CASSQASGSFSYEQYF. CDR3 DNA sequence: TGTGCCAGCAGCCAAGCAAGCGGGAGCTTCTCCTACGAGCAGTACTTC.

In this sample, this clone turned up a few times. This rearrangement joins TRBV4-3 to TRBJ2-7; possibly TRBD2 for D (8 bases). There are 14 residues in the CDR3. CDR1 and CDR2 (germline): LGHNA, YSLEER. Trimming cost V 3 bases and J 7 bases, with 16 bases left between them. The CDR3 region has the DNA TGCGCCAGCAGCCAGGACGGGAGGGGGCTGGAGCAGTACTTC. It codes for CASSQDGRGLEQYF.

This clone appeared once. This chain links TRBV19 with TRBJ2-5; no reliable D call. Trimming took 1 base from V and 2 from J, leaving 8 bases between them. Per germline, CDR1 LNHDA and CDR2 SQIVND (reference sequence). The CDR3 extends over 14 amino acids. CDR3 nucleotides: TGTGCCAGTAGTATAGCTGCGTTTCAAGAGACCCAGTACTTC. Encoded protein: CASSIAAFQETQYF.

This clone was detected only a few times. The chain joins TRBV7-8 to TRBJ2-3; perhaps TRBD2 as D (6 bases). Trimming cost V 2 bases and J 1 base, with 10 bases left between them. Germline CDR1 SGHVS, CDR2 FQNEAQ. CDR3 length equals 15 residues. CDR3 in amino acids: CASSLKAGGTDTQYF. The CDR3 bases are TGTGCCAGCAGCTTAAAAGCGGGTGGCACAGATACGCAGTATTTT. Variable domain in full (rest from reference TRBV7-8 and TRBJ2-3): GAGVSQSPRYKVAKRGQDVALRCDPISGHVSLFWYQQALGQGPEFLTYFQNEAQLDKSGLPSDRFFAERPEGSVSTLKIQRTQQEDSAVYLCASSLKAGGTDTQYFGPGTRLTVL.